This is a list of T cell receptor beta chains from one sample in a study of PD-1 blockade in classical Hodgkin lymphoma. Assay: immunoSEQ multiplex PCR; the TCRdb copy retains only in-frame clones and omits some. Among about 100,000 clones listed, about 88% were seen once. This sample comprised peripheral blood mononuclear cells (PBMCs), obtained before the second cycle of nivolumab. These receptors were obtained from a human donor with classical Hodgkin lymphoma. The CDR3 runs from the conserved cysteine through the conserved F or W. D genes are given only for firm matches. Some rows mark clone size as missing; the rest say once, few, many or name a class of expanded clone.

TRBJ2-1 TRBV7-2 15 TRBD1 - CASRSDRGLWNEQFF TGTGCCAGCAGATCTGACAGGGGGCTCTGGAATGAGCAGTTCTTC
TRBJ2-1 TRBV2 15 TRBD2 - CASRLTSGAHNEQFF TGTGCCAGCAGATTGACTAGCGGGGCTCACAATGAGCAGTTCTTC
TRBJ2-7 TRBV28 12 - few CASSFNYYEQYF TGTGCCAGCAGTTTCAACTACTACGAGCAGTACTTC
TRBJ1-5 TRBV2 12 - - CASSDFSQPQHF TGTGCCAGCAGTGATTTTTCCCAGCCCCAGCATTTT
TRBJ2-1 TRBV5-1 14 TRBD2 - CASSFAGERNEQFF TGCGCCAGCAGCTTTGCGGGAGAGAGGAATGAGCAGTTCTTC
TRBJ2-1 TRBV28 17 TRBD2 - CASREREGQSVHNEQFF TGTGCCAGCCGAGAGCGGGAGGGCCAATCTGTACACAATGAGCAGTTCTTC
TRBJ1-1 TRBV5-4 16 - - CASSSGQRVRNTEAFF TGTGCCAGCAGCTCAGGACAGCGGGTTCGGAACACTGAAGCTTTCTTT
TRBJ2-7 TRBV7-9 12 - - CASSYGLYEQYF TGTGCCAGCAGCTATGGACTGTACGAGCAGTACTTC
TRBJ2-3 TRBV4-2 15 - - CASSQDRGQSDTQYF TGTGCCAGCAGCCAAGATAGGGGACAATCAGATACGCAGTATTTT
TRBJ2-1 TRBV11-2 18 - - CASSLDLNWDLPDNEQFF TGTGCCAGCAGCTTAGATCTTAATTGGGACTTACCCGACAATGAGCAGTTCTTC
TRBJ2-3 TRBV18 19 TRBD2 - CASSPPSRSGRASGDTQYF TGTGCCAGCTCCCCCCCCAGTCGGTCCGGGAGGGCCTCCGGAGATACGCAGTATTTT
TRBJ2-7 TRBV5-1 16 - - CASSLGTRELSYEQYF TGCGCCAGCAGCTTGGGGACTCGGGAGTTATCCTACGAGCAGTACTTC
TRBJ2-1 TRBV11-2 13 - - CASSLRSYNEQFF TGTGCCAGCAGCCTTAGGTCCTACAATGAGCAGTTCTTC
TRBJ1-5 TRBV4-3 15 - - CASSQDRGPNQPQHF TGCGCCAGCAGCCAAGATCGCGGACCCAATCAGCCCCAGCATTTT
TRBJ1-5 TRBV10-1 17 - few CASNEQGRRNSNQPQHF TGCGCCAGCAACGAACAGGGACGAAGGAATAGCAATCAGCCCCAGCATTTT
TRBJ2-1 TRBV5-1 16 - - CASSPKVGTSPNEQFF TGCGCCAGCAGCCCCAAGGTCGGGACTTCCCCCAATGAGCAGTTCTTC
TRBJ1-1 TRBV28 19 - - CASSLLSMVGGWMNTEAFF TGTGCCAGCAGTTTATTATCGATGGTCGGGGGTTGGATGAACACTGAAGCTTTCTTT
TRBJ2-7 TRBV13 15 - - CASSQGLAEDYEQYF TGTGCCAGCAGCCAGGGGCTAGCGGAAGATTACGAGCAGTACTTC
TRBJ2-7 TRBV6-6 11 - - CASSLEHEQYF TGTGCCAGCAGTTTAGAGCACGAGCAGTACTTC
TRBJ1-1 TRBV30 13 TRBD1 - CAWTRQGGTEAFF TGTGCCTGGACAAGACAGGGCGGCACTGAAGCTTTCTTT
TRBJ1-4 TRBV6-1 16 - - CASSESGSSTNEKLFF TGTGCCAGCAGTGAATCGGGCAGCTCAACTAATGAAAAACTGTTTTTT
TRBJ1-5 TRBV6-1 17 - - CASSEAWTGVGNQPQHF TGTGCCAGCAGTGAAGCTTGGACGGGGGTCGGCAATCAGCCCCAGCATTTT
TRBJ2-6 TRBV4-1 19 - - CASSPLWRDDLSGANVLTF TGCGCCAGCAGCCCACTATGGCGGGACGATCTCTCTGGGGCCAACGTCCTGACTTTC
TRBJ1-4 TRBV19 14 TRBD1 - CASSTTGGTEKLFF TGTGCCAGTAGTACGACAGGGGGGACGGAAAAACTGTTTTTT
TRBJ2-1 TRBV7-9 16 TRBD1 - CASSLGDRGHHNEQFF TGTGCCAGCAGCTTGGGGGACAGGGGACATCACAATGAGCAGTTCTTC
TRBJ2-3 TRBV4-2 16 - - CASSQVVGGGIHTQYF TGTGCCAGCAGCCAAGTCGTAGGGGGCGGGATCCATACGCAGTATTTT
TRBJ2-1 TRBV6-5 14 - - CASSYLRGGNEQFF TGTGCCAGCAGTTACCTCAGGGGTGGGAATGAGCAGTTCTTC
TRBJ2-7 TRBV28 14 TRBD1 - CASSLTGDTYEQYF TGTGCCAGCAGTTTAACAGGGGACACCTACGAGCAGTACTTC
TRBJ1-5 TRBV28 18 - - CASIDGEVRALSNQPQHF TGTGCCAGCATCGACGGGGAAGTAAGGGCCCTTAGCAATCAGCCCCAGCATTTT
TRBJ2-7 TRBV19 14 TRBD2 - CASTTAGAPYEQYF TGTGCCAGTACTACGGCGGGAGCTCCCTACGAGCAGTACTTC
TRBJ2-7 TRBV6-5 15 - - CASSYSVAGQYEQYF TGTGCCAGCAGTTACTCGGTAGCGGGACAGTACGAGCAGTACTTC
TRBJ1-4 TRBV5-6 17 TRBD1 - CASSSRDRGPESEKLFF TGTGCCAGCAGCTCCCGGGACAGGGGTCCCGAAAGTGAAAAACTGTTTTTT
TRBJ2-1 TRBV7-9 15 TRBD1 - CASSLFGQGDNEQFF TGTGCCAGCAGCTTATTTGGACAGGGGGACAATGAGCAGTTCTTC
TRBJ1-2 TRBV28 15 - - CASSLGGAAFYGYTF TGTGCCAGCAGTTTAGGGGGGGCGGCCTTCTATGGCTACACCTTC
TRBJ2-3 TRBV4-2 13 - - CASSPDTWDTQYF TGTGCCAGCAGCCCGGATACTTGGGATACGCAGTATTTT
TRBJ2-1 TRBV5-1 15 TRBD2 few CASGTSGESYNEQFF TGCGCCAGCGGAACTAGCGGGGAGTCCTACAATGAGCAGTTCTTC
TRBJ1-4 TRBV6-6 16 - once CASSWLAGGPNEKLFF TGTGCCAGCAGTTGGCTCGCTGGGGGTCCTAATGAAAAACTGTTTTTT
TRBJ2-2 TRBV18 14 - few CASSPTAGFLELFF TGTGCCAGCTCACCAACCGCCGGGTTTTTGGAGCTGTTTTTT
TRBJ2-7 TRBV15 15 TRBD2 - CATSRTSGTSYEQYF TGTGCCACCAGCAGGACTAGCGGGACTTCCTACGAGCAGTACTTC
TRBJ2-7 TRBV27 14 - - CASSFERARDEQYF TGTGCCAGCAGTTTTGAGCGGGCAAGGGACGAGCAGTACTTC
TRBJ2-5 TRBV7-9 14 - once CASNRWTDQETQYF TGTGCCAGCAACAGGTGGACGGACCAAGAGACCCAGTACTTC
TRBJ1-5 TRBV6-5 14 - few CASSAPYSNQPQHF TGTGCCAGCAGTGCTCCCTATAGCAATCAGCCCCAGCATTTT
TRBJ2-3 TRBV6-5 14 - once CASWGGSRTDTQYF TGTGCCAGCTGGGGCGGGTCTCGCACAGATACGCAGTATTTT
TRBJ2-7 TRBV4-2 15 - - CASSSEETRLDEQYF TGTGCCAGCAGTTCCGAGGAGACCCGACTGGATGAGCAGTACTTC
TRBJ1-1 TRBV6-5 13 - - CASTRGANTEAFF TGTGCCAGCACTCGGGGGGCGAACACTGAAGCTTTCTTT
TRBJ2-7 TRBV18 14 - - CASSPGPARDEQYF TGTGCCAGCTCACCGGGACCGGCTCGGGACGAGCAGTACTTC
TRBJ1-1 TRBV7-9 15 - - CASSLGDRSNTEAFF TGTGCCAGCAGCTTAGGTGACAGGTCAAACACTGAAGCTTTCTTT
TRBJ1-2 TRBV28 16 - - CASSGPRQIDNYGYTF TGTGCCAGCAGTGGACCACGACAGATAGATAACTATGGCTACACCTTC
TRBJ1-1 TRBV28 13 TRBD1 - CASSSQGIGEAFF TGTGCCAGCAGTTCACAGGGGATCGGTGAAGCTTTCTTT
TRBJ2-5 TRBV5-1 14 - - CASSIDSFGGTQYF TGCGCCAGCAGCATTGACAGCTTTGGAGGGACCCAGTACTTC
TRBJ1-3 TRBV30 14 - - CAWSPGQSGNTIYF TGTGCCTGGAGCCCAGGACAGTCTGGAAACACCATATATTTT
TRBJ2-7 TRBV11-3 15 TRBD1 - CASSSLGQGSYEQYF TGTGCCAGCAGCTCTCTGGGACAGGGATCCTACGAGCAGTACTTC
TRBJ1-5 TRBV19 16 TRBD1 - CASSLQGGGPNQPQHF TGTGCCAGTAGCCTCCAGGGGGGAGGACCCAATCAGCCCCAGCATTTT
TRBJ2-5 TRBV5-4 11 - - CASSFKETQYF TGTGCCAGCAGCTTCAAGGAGACCCAGTACTTC
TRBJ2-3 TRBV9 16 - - CASSAGASGSTDTQYF TGTGCCAGCAGCGCAGGGGCTAGCGGAAGCACAGATACGCAGTATTTT
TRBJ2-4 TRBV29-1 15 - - CSVESQGMDKNIQYF TGCAGCGTTGAATCACAGGGAATGGACAAAAACATTCAGTACTTC
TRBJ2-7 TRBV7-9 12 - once CASSSDTSEQYF TGTGCCAGCAGCTCGGACACCTCCGAGCAGTACTTC
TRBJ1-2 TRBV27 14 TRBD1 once CASSGEGAIYGYTF TGTGCCAGCAGTGGGGAGGGGGCTATCTATGGCTACACCTTC
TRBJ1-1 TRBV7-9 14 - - CASSLVPENTEAFF TGTGCCAGCAGCTTAGTCCCAGAGAACACTGAAGCTTTCTTT